This T cell receptor beta chain was obtained from a study of shared clonotypes between healthy human individuals. CDR3 length equals 14 residues. With 9 bases clipped from V and 1 base from J, the junction kept 7 bases outside the gene matches. Germline V gene lookup returns CDR1 ENHRY and CDR2 SYGVKD. The naive CD8 subset, CD45RO-negative cells positively selected for CCR7, excluded terminally differentiated effector memory CD45RA+ cells. This table comes from immunoSEQ multiplex PCR, and its TCRdb copy is limited to in-frame clones, with some not included. The sample has under 850,000 clones, 80% to 95% seen once.

The TCR comes from a man aged 30-40 years in good health. The sample was naive CD8+ T cells sorted from blood. The chain uses TRBV10-3 and TRBJ2-5; 8 positions agree with TRBD2. The CDR3 nucleotides are TGTGCCATAGGAGAACTAGCGGCCCAAGAGACCCAGTACTTC. Translating gives CAIGELAAQETQYF.